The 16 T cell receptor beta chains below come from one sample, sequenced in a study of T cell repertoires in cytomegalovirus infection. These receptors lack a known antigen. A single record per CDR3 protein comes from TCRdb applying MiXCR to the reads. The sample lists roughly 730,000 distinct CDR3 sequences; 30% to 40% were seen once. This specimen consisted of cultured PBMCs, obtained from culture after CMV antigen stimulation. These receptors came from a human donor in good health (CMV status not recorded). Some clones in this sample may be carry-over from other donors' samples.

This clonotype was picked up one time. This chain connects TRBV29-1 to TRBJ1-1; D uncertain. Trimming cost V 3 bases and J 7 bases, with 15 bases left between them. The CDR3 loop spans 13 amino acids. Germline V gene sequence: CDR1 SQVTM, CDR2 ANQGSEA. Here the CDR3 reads CSVEGRMVGEAFF. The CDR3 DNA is TGCAGCGTTGAGGGCCGGATGGTGGGTGAAGCTTTCTTT.

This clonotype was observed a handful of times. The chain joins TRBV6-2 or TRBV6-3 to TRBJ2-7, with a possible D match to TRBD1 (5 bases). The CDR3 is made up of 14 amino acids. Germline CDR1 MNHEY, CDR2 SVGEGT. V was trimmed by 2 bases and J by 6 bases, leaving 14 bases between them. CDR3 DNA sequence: TGTGCCAGCAGTTACGGGGCGCCGGGTGGCGAGCAGTACTTC. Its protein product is CASSYGAPGGEQYF.

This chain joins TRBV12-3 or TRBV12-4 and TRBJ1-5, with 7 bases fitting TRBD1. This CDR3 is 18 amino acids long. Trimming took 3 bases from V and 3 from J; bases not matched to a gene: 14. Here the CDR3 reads CASSLGRQGWDNNQPQHF. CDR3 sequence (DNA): TGTGCCAGCAGTTTGGGGAGACAGGGTTGGGATAACAATCAGCCCCAGCATTTT.

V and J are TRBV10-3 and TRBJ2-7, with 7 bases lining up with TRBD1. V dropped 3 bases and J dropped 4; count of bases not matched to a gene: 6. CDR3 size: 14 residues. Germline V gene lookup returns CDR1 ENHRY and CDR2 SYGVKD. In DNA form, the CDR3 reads TGTGCCATCAGTGAAGGGACAGTACATTACGAGCAGTACTTC. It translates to CAISEGTVHYEQYF.

This CDR3 is CASSWGQDYQPQHF. The CDR3 DNA reads as TGTGCCAGCAGTTGGGGACAAGATTATCAGCCCCAGCATTTT. The chain has TRBV12-3 or TRBV12-4 and TRBJ1-5; perhaps TRBD1 as D (6 bases). CDR3 length: 14 residues. The ends were cut back, 4 bases at V and 5 bases at J, with 12 bases in the middle.

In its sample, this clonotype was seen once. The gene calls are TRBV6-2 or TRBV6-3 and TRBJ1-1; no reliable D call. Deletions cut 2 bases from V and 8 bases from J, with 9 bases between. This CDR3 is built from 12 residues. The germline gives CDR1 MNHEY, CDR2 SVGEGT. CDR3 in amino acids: CASSYPAGEAFF. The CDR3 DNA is TGTGCCAGCAGTTACCCCGCCGGGGAAGCTTTCTTT.

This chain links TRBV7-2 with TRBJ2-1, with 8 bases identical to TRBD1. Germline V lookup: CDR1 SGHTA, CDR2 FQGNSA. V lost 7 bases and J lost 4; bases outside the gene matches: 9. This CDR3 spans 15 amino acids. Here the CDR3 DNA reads TGTGCCAGCACCCTGGGGGACAGGCAGTACAATGAGCAGTTCTTC. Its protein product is CASTLGDRQYNEQFF.

CDR3 sequence (DNA): TGTGCCAGCAGCCCGGGACTAGCGGGAAGCGGATACAATGAGCAGTTCTTC. Translated: CASSPGLAGSGYNEQFF. This chain joins TRBV7-6 and TRBJ2-1, with 13 bases matching TRBD2. After removal of 5 bases from V and 4 bases from J, the junction contained 8 bases not matched to a gene. Germline-derived CDR1 and CDR2 are SGHVS and FNYEAQ. This CDR3 spans 17 amino acids.

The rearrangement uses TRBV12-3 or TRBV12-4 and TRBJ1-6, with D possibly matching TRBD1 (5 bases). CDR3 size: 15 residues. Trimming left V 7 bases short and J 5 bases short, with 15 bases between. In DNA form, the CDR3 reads TGTGCCAGCACCACCGGGGCACCTAATAATTCACCCCTCCACTTT. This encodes CASTTGAPNNSPLHF.

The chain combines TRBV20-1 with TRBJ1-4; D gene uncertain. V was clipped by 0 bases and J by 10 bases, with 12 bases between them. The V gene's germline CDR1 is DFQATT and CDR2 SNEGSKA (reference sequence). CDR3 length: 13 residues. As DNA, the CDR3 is TGCAGTGCTAGAGATAGGGAGCTTGGAAAACTGTTTTTT. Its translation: CSARDRELGKLFF.

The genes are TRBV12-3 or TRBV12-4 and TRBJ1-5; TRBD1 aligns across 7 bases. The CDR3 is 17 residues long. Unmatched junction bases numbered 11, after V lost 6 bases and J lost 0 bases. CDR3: CASSHSAGGISNQPQHF. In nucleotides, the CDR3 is TGTGCCAGCAGCCACTCCGCAGGGGGGATTAGCAATCAGCCCCAGCATTTT.

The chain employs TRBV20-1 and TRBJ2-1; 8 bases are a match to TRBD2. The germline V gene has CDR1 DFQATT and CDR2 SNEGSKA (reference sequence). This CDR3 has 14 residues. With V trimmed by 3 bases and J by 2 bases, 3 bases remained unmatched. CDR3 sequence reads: CSARPGGPYNEQFF. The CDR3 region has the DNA TGCAGTGCTAGGCCGGGAGGGCCCTACAATGAGCAGTTCTTC.

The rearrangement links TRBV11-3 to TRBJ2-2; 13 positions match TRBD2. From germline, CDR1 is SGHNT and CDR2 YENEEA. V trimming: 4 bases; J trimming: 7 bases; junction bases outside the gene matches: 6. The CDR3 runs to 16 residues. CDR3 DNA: TGTGCCAGCAGCTCTAGGACTAGCGGGGGACACGGGGAGCTGTTTTTT. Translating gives CASSSRTSGGHGELFF. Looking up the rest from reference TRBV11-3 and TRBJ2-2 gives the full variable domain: EAGVVQSPRYKIIEKKQPVAFWCNPISGHNTLYWYLQNLGQGPELLIRYENEEAVDDSQLPKDRFSAERLKGVDSTLKIQPAELGDSAVYLCASSSRTSGGHGELFFGEGSRLTVL.

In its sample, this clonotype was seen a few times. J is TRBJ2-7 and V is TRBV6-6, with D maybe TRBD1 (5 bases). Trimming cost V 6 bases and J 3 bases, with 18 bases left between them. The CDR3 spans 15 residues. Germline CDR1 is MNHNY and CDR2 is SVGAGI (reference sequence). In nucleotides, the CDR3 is TGTGCCAGCAGACCCGTTGGGGCTACAGTCTACGAGCAGTACTTC. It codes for CASRPVGATVYEQYF.

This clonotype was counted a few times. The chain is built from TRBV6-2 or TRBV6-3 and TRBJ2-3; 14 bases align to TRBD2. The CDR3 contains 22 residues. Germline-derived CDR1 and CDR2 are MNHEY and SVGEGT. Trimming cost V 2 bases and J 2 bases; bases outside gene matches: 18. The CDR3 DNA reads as TGTGCCAGCAGTTACCCAAGCCGGACCGGGACTAGCGGGAGCCGGGCCACAGATACGCAGTATTTT. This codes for CASSYPSRTGTSGSRATDTQYF.

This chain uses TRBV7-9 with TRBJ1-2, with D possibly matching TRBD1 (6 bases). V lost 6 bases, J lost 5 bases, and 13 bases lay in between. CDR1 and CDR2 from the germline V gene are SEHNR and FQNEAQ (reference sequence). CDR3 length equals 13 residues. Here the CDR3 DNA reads TGTGCCAGCAGAGCAGGGGATCCGTATGGCTACACCTTC. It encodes CASRAGDPYGYTF.